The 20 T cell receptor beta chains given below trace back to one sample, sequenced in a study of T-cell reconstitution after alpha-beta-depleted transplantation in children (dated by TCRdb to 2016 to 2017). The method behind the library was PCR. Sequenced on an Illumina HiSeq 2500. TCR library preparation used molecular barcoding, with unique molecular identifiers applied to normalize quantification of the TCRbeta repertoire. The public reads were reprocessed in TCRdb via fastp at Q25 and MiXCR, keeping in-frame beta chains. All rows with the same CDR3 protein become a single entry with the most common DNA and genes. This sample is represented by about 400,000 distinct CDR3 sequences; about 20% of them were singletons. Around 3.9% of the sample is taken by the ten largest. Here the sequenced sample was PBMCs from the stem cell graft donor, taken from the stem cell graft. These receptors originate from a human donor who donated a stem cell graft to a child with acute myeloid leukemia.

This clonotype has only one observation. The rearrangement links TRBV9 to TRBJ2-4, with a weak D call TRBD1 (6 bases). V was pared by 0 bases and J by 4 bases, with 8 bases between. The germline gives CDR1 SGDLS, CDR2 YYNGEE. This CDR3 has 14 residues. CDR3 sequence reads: CASSVGQEKNIQYF. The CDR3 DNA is TGTGCCAGCAGCGTAGGACAGGAGAAAAACATTCAGTACTTC. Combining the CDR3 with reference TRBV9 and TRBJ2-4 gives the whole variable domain DSGVTQTPKHLITATGQRVTLRCSPRSGDLSVYWYQQSLDQGLQFLIQYYNGEERAKGNILERFSAQQFPDLHSELNLSSLELGDSALYFCASSVGQEKNIQYFGAGTRLSVL.

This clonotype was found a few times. CDR3 sequence: CASSLEAGATDTQYF. For the CDR3, the DNA is TGCGCCAGCAGCTTAGAAGCGGGAGCCACAGATACGCAGTATTTT. The gene calls are TRBV5-1 and TRBJ2-3, with 8 bases identical to TRBD2. Germline V CDR1 and CDR2: SGHRS, YFSETQ. V lost 2 bases and J lost 2; bases outside the gene matches: 4. This CDR3 contains 15 residues.

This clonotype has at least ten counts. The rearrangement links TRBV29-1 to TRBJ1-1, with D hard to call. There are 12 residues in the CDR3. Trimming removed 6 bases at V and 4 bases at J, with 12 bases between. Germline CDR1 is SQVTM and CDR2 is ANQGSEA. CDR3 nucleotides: TGCAGCGTCAGGCCCTTGGGCACTGAAGCTTTCTTT. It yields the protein CSVRPLGTEAFF.

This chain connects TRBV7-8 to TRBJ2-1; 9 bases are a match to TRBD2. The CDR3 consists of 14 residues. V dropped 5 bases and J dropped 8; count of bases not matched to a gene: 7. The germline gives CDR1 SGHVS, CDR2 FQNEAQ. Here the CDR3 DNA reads TGTGCCAGCAGCCCAACGACTAGCGGCCATGAGCAGTTCTTC. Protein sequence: CASSPTTSGHEQFF.

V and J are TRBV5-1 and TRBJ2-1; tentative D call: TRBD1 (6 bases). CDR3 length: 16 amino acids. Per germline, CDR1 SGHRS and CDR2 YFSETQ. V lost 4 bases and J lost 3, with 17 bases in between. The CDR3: CASSARTAKLYNEQFF. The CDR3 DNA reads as TGCGCCAGCAGCGCCAGGACAGCCAAACTCTACAATGAGCAGTTCTTC.

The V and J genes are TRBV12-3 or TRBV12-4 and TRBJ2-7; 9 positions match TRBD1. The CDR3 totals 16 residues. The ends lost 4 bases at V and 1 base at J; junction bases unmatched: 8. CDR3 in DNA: TGTGCCAGCAGTTCCCTAGGGACAGGGTTTTCCTACGAGCAGTACTTC. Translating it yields CASSSLGTGFSYEQYF.

The CDR3 loop reads CASSLALGEQYF. As DNA, the CDR3 is TGTGCCAGCAGTTTAGCCCTGGGGGAGCAGTACTTC. This chain uses TRBV12-3 or TRBV12-4 with TRBJ2-7; no clear D. V lost 0 bases to trimming and J lost 7 bases, with 7 bases between them. The CDR3 sequence is 12 residues long.

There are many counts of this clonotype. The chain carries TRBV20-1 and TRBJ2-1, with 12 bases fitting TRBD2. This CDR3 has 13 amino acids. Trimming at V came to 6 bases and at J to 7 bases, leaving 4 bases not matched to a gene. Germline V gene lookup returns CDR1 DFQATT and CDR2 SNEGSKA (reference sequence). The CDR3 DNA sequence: TGCAGTGCCGAACTAGCGGGAGGAAATGAGCAGTTCTTC. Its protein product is CSAELAGGNEQFF.

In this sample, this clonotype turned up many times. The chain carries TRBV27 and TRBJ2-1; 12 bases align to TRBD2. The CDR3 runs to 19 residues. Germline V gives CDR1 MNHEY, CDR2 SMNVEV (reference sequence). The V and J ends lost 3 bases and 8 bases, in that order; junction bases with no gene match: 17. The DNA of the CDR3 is TGTGCCAGCAGTTTTAGGACAGGGATTGGGACTAGCGGGTTCGATGAGCAGTTCTTC. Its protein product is CASSFRTGIGTSGFDEQFF.

CDR3 coding DNA: TGTGCCAGCAGCCAAGTTTCCGGGAGTGGTGAGCAGTTCTTC. Translating gives CASSQVSGSGEQFF. The V call is TRBV14, the J call TRBJ2-1; tentative D call: TRBD2 (6 bases). The germline V gene has CDR1 SGHDN and CDR2 FVKESK. With 1 base removed from V and 9 bases from J, the gap between germline ends came to 13 bases. The CDR3 spans 14 residues.

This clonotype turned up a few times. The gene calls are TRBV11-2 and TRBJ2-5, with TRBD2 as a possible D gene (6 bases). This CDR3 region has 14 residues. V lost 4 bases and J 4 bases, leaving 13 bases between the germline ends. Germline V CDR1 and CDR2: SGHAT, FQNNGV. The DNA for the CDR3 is TGTGCCAGCAGCTGGGCCGGAGGGGCAGAGACCCAGTACTTC. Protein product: CASSWAGGAETQYF.

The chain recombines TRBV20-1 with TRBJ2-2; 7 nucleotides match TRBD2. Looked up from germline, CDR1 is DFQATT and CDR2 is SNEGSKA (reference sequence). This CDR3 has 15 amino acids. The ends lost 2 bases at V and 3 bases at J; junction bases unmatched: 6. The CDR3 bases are TGCAGTGCTAGAATCGGGGGAGGGTACACCGGGGAGCTGTTTTTT. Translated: CSARIGGGYTGELFF.

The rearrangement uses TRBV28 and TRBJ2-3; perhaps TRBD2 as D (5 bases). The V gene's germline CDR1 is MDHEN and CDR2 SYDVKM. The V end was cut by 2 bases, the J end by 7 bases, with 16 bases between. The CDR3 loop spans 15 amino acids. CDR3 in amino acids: CASSLPLPGRHTQYF. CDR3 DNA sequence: TGTGCCAGCAGTTTACCTCTCCCGGGGAGACATACGCAGTATTTT.

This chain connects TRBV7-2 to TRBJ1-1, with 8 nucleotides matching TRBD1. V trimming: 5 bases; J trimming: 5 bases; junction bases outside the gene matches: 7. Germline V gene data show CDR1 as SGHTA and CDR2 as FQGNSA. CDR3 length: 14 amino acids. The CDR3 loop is CASSSRGLSTEAFF. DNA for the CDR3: TGTGCCAGCAGCAGCAGGGGGCTGAGTACTGAAGCTTTCTTT. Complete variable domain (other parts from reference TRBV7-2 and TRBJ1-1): GAGVSQSPSNKVTEKGKDVELRCDPISGHTALYWYRQSLGQGLEFLIYFQGNSAPDKSGLPSDRFSAERTGGSVSTLTIQRTQQEDSAVYLCASSSRGLSTEAFFGQGTRLTVV.

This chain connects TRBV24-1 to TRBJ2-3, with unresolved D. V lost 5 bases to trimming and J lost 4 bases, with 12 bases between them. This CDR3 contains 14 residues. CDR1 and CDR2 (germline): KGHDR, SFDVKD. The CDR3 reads CATSGVVSPDTQYF. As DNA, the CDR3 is TGTGCCACCAGTGGGGTAGTTTCACCAGATACGCAGTATTTT.

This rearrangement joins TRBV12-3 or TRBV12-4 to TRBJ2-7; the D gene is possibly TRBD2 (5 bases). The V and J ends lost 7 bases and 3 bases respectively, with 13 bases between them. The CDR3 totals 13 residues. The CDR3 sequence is CASTRTGIYEQYF. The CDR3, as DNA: TGTGCCAGCACCCGGACTGGGATCTACGAGCAGTACTTC.

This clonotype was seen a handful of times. The DNA for the CDR3 is TGCAGTGCCCGCGAACGCGGCAGGGGGTTCGAGCAGTACTTC. It yields the protein CSARERGRGFEQYF. The V call is TRBV20-1, the J call TRBJ2-7, with TRBD1 matching 7 bases. The length of the CDR3 is 14 residues. Germline trimming cut 6 bases from V and 6 bases from J; bases unmatched to any gene: 14. From germline, CDR1 is DFQATT and CDR2 SNEGSKA (reference sequence).

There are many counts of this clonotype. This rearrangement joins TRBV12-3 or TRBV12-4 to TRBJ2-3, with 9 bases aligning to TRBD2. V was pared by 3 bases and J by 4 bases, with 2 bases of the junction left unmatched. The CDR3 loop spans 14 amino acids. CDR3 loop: CASSFSGRPDTQYF. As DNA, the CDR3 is TGTGCCAGCAGTTTTAGCGGGAGACCAGATACGCAGTATTTT.

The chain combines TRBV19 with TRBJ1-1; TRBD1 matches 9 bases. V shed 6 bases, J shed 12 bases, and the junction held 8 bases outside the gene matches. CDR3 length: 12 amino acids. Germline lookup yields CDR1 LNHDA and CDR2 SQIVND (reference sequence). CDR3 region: CASSPGQGGPFF. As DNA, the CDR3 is TGTGCCAGTAGCCCGGGACAGGGAGGACCTTTCTTT.

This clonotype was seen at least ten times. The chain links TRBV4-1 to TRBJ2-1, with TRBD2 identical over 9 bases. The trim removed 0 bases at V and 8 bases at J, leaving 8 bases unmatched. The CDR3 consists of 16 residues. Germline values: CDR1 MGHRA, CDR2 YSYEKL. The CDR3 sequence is CASSQDGASGIHEQFF. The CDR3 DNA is TGCGCCAGCAGCCAAGATGGGGCTAGCGGGATTCATGAGCAGTTCTTC.